Each of the 4 T cell receptor beta chains below was sequenced from the same sample in a study of brain T cells in children with intractable seizures. Sequenced by immunoSEQ multiplex PCR; TCRdb stores in-frame clones only, minus some. Among 110,000 or so clones listed, roughly 94% were seen once. Sequencing was performed on peripheral blood, taken at surgery. The receptor source for this set is a boy in the first two years of life with hemimegalencephaly and intractable seizures.

In its sample, this clone was seen once. The V gene is TRBV4-2, the J gene TRBJ2-7; possibly TRBD1 for D (5 bases). The V gene lost 4 bases and the J gene lost 2 bases, with 15 bases spanning the gap. CDR1 LGHNA and CDR2 YNFKEQ come from the germline V gene. The CDR3 is made up of 15 amino acids. The CDR3 is CASSPATDRTYEQYF. CDR3 nucleotide sequence: TGTGCCAGCAGCCCAGCAACCGACAGAACCTACGAGCAGTACTTC.

The rearrangement joins TRBV21-1 to TRBJ1-1; whether TRBD1, the table's D call, matches the DNA was not checked. TRBV21-1 is a known pseudogene. The CDR3 is 18 amino acids. This CDR3 reads CASSKKMGTGTLNTEAFF. The DNA of the CDR3 is TGTGCCAGCAGCAAAAAAATGGGGACAGGAACTCTGAACACTGAAGCTTTCTTT.

The V gene is TRBV7-6, the J gene TRBJ2-7; the match to TRBD2 covers 8 bases. The germline CDR1 and CDR2 sequences are SGHVS and FNYEAQ. The V gene end was trimmed by 1 base and the J gene end by 5 bases; junction bases not matched to a gene: 10. The CDR3 loop spans 16 amino acids. In nucleotides, the CDR3 is TGTGCCAGCAGCTTAGTTGGGGCTAGCGGGCGCGACGAGCAGTACTTC. This codes for CASSLVGASGRDEQYF.

The CDR3 DNA is TGTGCCAGCAGCCAAGGTGGGGGAGGGCACGAGCAGTACTTC. Protein product: CASSQGGGGHEQYF. V is TRBV3-1 (or the pseudogene TRBV3-2) and J is TRBJ2-7; TRBD2 matches 7 bases. V lost 1 base and J lost 5; bases outside the gene matches: 5. The germline gives CDR1 LGHDT, CDR2 YNNKEL (reference sequence). There are 14 residues in the CDR3.